Listed below are T cell receptor beta chains from one sample, sequenced in a study of beta chain features in type 1 diabetes. Clones were read by immunoSEQ multiplex PCR, and TCRdb kept only the in-frame ones, dropping some. The table has 150,000 to 200,000 clones, around 63% seen once. Material for sequencing was naive CD4+ T cells from blood. Source of these receptors: a man younger than 40 with type 1 diabetes. CDR3s include the opening cysteine and the closing phenylalanine or tryptophan. D genes are given only for firm matches. For some rows the clone size is stated as once, few or many, or as a class when expanded; others skip it.

>TRBV9|-|few|TRBJ2-3
TGTGCCAGCAGCGTAGCTACCCCAGATACGCAGTATTTT
CASSVATPDTQYF
>TRBV29-1|-|-|TRBJ1-1
TGCAGCGCAGCAGGAATCGGCACTGAAGCTTTCTTT
CSAAGIGTEAFF
>TRBV29-1|TRBD2|few|TRBJ2-4
TGCAGCGTTGAAGATCGGGGGGGCCCACTAGCCAAAAACATTCAGTACTTC
CSVEDRGGPLAKNIQYF
>TRBV29-1|-|few|TRBJ1-1
TGCAGCGTTAGAATAGAGAACACTGAAGCTTTCTTT
CSVRIENTEAFF
>TRBV7-8|TRBD2|once|TRBJ2-3
TGTGCCACCACCTCGGGGCGGGGGAAAAGCACAGATACGCAGTATTTT
CATTSGRGKSTDTQYF
>TRBV19|-|-|TRBJ2-1
TGTGCCAGTAGTATGAGTAGTAATGAGCAGTTCTTC
CASSMSSNEQFF
>TRBV4-3|-|-|TRBJ1-2
TGCGCCAGCAGCCAAGATATAATGACTCTGCATGGCTACACCTTC
CASSQDIMTLHGYTF
>TRBV4-3|-|-|TRBJ1-4
TGCGCCAGCAGCCAAGCTACGACCCGCGGGAATGAAAAACTGTTTTTT
CASSQATTRGNEKLFF
>TRBV28|-|-|TRBJ2-3
TGTGCCAGCGACCCGGGCCAAGACACAGATACGCAGTATTTT
CASDPGQDTDTQYF
>TRBV4-3|-|few|TRBJ2-7
TGCGCCAGCAGCCAAGCTTCCGGGCCCCTTGTCCACGAGCAGTACTTC
CASSQASGPLVHEQYF
>TRBV29-1|-|-|TRBJ1-1
TGCAGCGTGGAGGGACAAATGAACACTGAAGCTTTCTTT
CSVEGQMNTEAFF
>TRBV12-5|-|-|TRBJ2-7
TGTGCTAGTGCATTTGAGGGCTACGAGCAGTACTTC
CASAFEGYEQYF
>TRBV4-3|-|-|TRBJ2-7
TGCGCCAGCAGCCAGATCCTGGACAGCTCCTACGAGCAGTACTTC
CASSQILDSSYEQYF
>TRBV4-3|-|few|TRBJ1-5
TGCGCCAGCAGCCAGGAGACGGGCGCCCAATGGCCCCAGCATTTT
CASSQETGAQWPQHF
>TRBV7-9|TRBD1|-|TRBJ2-7
TGTGCCAGCAGCTCTAGGACAGGGGGCTACGAGCAGTACTTC
CASSSRTGGYEQYF
>TRBV6-6|-|-|TRBJ1-2
TGTGCCAGCAGTTTTCAAACGGGCTACACCTTC
CASSFQTGYTF
>TRBV20-1|-|-|TRBJ2-5
TGCAGTGCAAGGTCTGAAGAGACCCAGTACTTC
CSARSEETQYF
>TRBV7-2|-|-|TRBJ2-3
TGTGCCAGCAGCCGAGGGGCAGCGGCTAGCACAGATACGCAGTATTTT
CASSRGAAASTDTQYF
>TRBV20-1|-|few|TRBJ2-5
TGCAGTGCTAGAGACTACGAGACCCAGTACTTC
CSARDYETQYF
>TRBV30|-|-|TRBJ2-1
TGTGCCTGGAGTGTAAGCTGGGGGAATGAGCAGTTCTTC
CAWSVSWGNEQFF
>TRBV15|TRBD1|few|TRBJ1-2
TGTGCCACCAGCTCAGACAGGGGGGATAACTATGGCTACACCTTC
CATSSDRGDNYGYTF
>TRBV10-3|-|few|TRBJ2-3
TGTGCCATCAGTGACGGCTCGAACACAGATACGCAGTATTTT
CAISDGSNTDTQYF
>TRBV4-3|-|few|TRBJ2-3
TGCGCCAGCAGCCAATCTCTCACCATTGGCCTCTTCACAGATACGCAGTATTTT
CASSQSLTIGLFTDTQYF
>TRBV30|TRBD2|once|TRBJ2-7
TGTGCCTGGAGTGGGCTAGCGGGGGCAGTAGAGCAGTACTTC
CAWSGLAGAVEQYF
>TRBV6-6|TRBD1|-|TRBJ2-7
TGTGCCAGCAGCCGGGGACAGATCTCCTACGAGCAGTACTTC
CASSRGQISYEQYF
>TRBV30|-|-|TRBJ1-4
TGTGCCTGGAATTCCCTAGGGCCTAATGAAAAACTGTTTTTT
CAWNSLGPNEKLFF
>TRBV28|-|-|TRBJ1-6
TGTGCCAGCAGTTTAGGTAGAATCGATAATTCACCCCTCCACTTT
CASSLGRIDNSPLHF
>TRBV2|TRBD1|few|TRBJ1-2
TGTGCCAGCAGCGCTATGGGACAGGGGTATGGCTACACCTTC
CASSAMGQGYGYTF
>TRBV9|-|-|TRBJ2-1
TGTGCCAGCAGCGTAGCTCGGGGGAATGAGCAGTTCTTC
CASSVARGNEQFF
>TRBV7-7|TRBD1|-|TRBJ2-5
TGTGCTAGCAGCTTTGGGACAGGGAGGGAGACCCAGTACTTC
CASSFGTGRETQYF
>TRBV25-1|-|-|TRBJ1-3
TGTGCCAGCATGGGTGGAAACACCATATATTTT
CASMGGNTIYF